This T cell receptor (beta chain) was obtained from a study of blood T cell repertoires in COVID-19. The CDR3 is 15 residues long. CDR1 is SGHRS and CDR2 is YFSETQ in the germline V gene. Losses at the gene ends were 4 bases for V and 1 base for J; bases not matched to a gene: 2. TCRdb's copy holds only in-frame clones and misses some; the assay was immunoSEQ multiplex PCR. The data contain tens of thousands of clones, roughly four fifths of them singletons. This clonotype originated in a human donor in a cohort sampled during active COVID-19. The sample consisted of peripheral blood. V is TRBV5-1 and J is TRBJ2-5, with 12 bases aligning to TRBD2. The CDR3 coding sequence is TGCGCCAGCAGCGTACTAGCGGGGGGCCAAGAGACCCAGTACTTC. Its translation is CASSVLAGGQETQYF.